This T cell receptor (beta chain) was recorded in a study of Ad26.COV2.S vaccination and SARS-CoV-2 variants. Study-wide context: Donor joined the COV1001 Ad26.COV2.S trial arm.

Overall study findings and caveats: Whether participants received vaccine or placebo, their non-spike TCR breadth was similar.

V lost 4 bases, J lost 3 bases, and 3 bases stayed unmatched. CDR1 and CDR2 from the germline V gene are MNHEY and SMNVEV (reference sequence). The CDR3 runs 14 residues. Noted treatment: 15 to 20 received Ad26.COV2.S at low or high dose, single or two shots; roughly five received placebo; per-sample allocation not given. Repertoires come from day 63 after the first vaccine or placebo injection. Libraries were prepared by immunoSEQ multiplex PCR; TCRdb keeps only in-frame clonotypes and omits some of them. The table records 400,000 to 500,000 clones, over 75% of them present only once. A remark on this clone: Its antigen is as yet unknown.

This TCR came from a person between 18 and 65 years old who received the Ad26.COV2.S COVID-19 vaccine or a placebo. The material sequenced was peripheral blood, taken in a trial of Ad26.COV2.S vaccine versus placebo. This chain joins TRBV27 and TRBJ2-7; TRBD1 agrees at 10 bases. CDR3 sequence (DNA): TGTGCCAGCAGTTGGGGACAGGGGAACTACGAGCAGTACTTC. Translating gives CASSWGQGNYEQYF.